This T cell receptor (beta chain) was observed in a study of T cell repertoires in cytomegalovirus infection. Turning to the study itself: Matching HLA type and CMV infection were both indicated by public TCR beta signatures.

About this clonotype: Its antigen is currently unknown.

Findings of the study overall: It was HLA-C-restricted CMV-specific TCR beta clonotypes that dominated the response ex vivo. There were carriers of CMV plus the relevant HLA, and cumulative public TCR beta family frequency identified them.

The CDR3 covers 14 residues. With 0 bases removed from V and 5 bases from J, the gap between germline ends came to 11 bases. Germline CDR1 and CDR2: SGHRS and YFSETQ. MiXCR, applied by TCRdb to the reads, yields one record per CDR3 protein. The repertoire consists of approximately 190,000 distinct CDR3 sequences, with 28% occurring once and the leading ten covering just over 30%. This sequence joins TRBV5-1 and TRBJ2-5; D is possibly TRBD2 (5 bases). The sequencing sample was made of PBMCs. The clonotype originates from a human donor in good health (CMV status not recorded). Some clones in this sample may be carry-over from other donors' samples. The CDR3 region has the DNA TGCGCCAGCAGCTTGGAGGACCCGGGGGAGACCCAGTACTTC. Translating gives CASSLEDPGETQYF.